This T cell receptor (beta chain) is drawn from a study of radiotherapy plus CTLA-4 blockade in lung cancer. Sequenced by immunoSEQ multiplex PCR; TCRdb stores in-frame clones only, minus some. The sample records roughly 46,000 clones, around 77% being singletons. In germline, CDR1 is SEHNR, CDR2 FQNEAQ (reference sequence). V lost 4 bases to trimming and J lost 8 bases, with 6 bases between them. The CDR3 extends over 12 amino acids. Here the sequenced sample was peripheral blood, taken from a patient treated with radiotherapy plus ipilimumab. The clonotype was recovered from a human donor with non-small cell lung cancer who had stable disease on radiotherapy plus ipilimumab. This sequence joins TRBV7-9 and TRBJ1-6; D uncertain. CDR3 protein: CASSSFYSPLHF. In DNA, the CDR3 is TGTGCCAGCAGCTCTTTTTATTCACCCCTCCACTTT.